A selection of T cell receptor beta chains follows, all from one sample in a study of T cells in Graves' hyperthyroidism and ophthalmopathy. TCRdb re-called the multiplex PCR reads through MiXCR, storing one row per CDR3 protein. This sample has about 600,000 distinct CDR3 sequences, with 16% found just once. The material sequenced was blood. The receptors were sampled from a woman aged 40 to 55 with Graves' ophthalmopathy. Each CDR3 is given with its conserved first and last residue. A D gene is named only where the DNA matches it firmly. For some rows the clone size is stated as once, few or many, or as a class when expanded; others skip it.

clone_size	cdr3_length	v_call	j_call	d_call	cdr3_aa	cdr3_nt
many	13	TRBV20-1	TRBJ2-5	NA	CSASGTRQETQYF	TGCAGTGCTAGTGGGACACGACAAGAGACCCAGTACTTC
many	11	TRBV12-3/TRBV12-4	TRBJ2-3	NA	CASTITDTQYF	TGTGCCAGCACCATCACAGATACGCAGTATTTT
few	13	TRBV19	TRBJ1-5	NA	CASSKDSHQPQHF	TGTGCCAGTAGTAAAGACAGTCATCAGCCCCAGCATTTT
NA	13	TRBV20-1	TRBJ1-2	NA	CSARGIASYGYTF	TGCAGTGCTAGAGGGATTGCCTCCTATGGCTACACCTTC
NA	16	TRBV28	TRBJ1-2	NA	CASSTAGGGGSYGYTF	TGTGCCAGCAGCACCGCGGGGGGGGGGGGGAGCTATGGCTACACCTTC
NA	13	TRBV2	TRBJ1-1	NA	CASGAELNTEAFF	TGTGCCAGCGGGGCTGAATTGAACACTGAAGCTTTCTTT
many	14	TRBV11-1	TRBJ2-1	TRBD2	CASSPSGGAWEQFF	TGTGCCAGCAGCCCCAGCGGGGGGGCCTGGGAGCAGTTCTTC
NA	13	TRBV20-1	TRBJ2-2	TRBD2	CSARPSGTGELFF	TGCAGTGCTCGACCTAGCGGGACCGGGGAGCTGTTTTTT
NA	12	TRBV28	TRBJ1-2	NA	CASRSDKFGYTF	TGTGCCAGCAGATCGGACAAGTTTGGCTACACCTTC
NA	13	TRBV5-1	TRBJ2-1	TRBD1	CASSPGTANEQFF	TGCGCCAGCAGCCCCGGGACAGCCAATGAGCAGTTCTTC
NA	20	TRBV20-1	TRBJ2-2	TRBD1	CSARGLVGGQGVLGTGELFF	TGCAGTGCTAGAGGCCTGGTGGGTGGACAGGGGGTGCTGGGCACCGGGGAGCTGTTTTTT
many	15	TRBV11-2	TRBJ2-7	TRBD2	CASRTGLAGEVEQYF	TGTGCCAGCAGAACTGGACTAGCGGGAGAGGTCGAGCAGTACTTC